Each of the 16 T cell receptor beta chains below was sequenced from the same sample in a study of shared clonotypes between healthy human individuals. Profiling relied on immunoSEQ multiplex PCR, and the TCRdb table lists in-frame clones only, not all of them. The sample records about half a million clones, about 84% being singletons. Sequenced sample: PBMCs. The receptors shown here come from a woman aged 40-49 years in good health. Some clones in this sample may be carry-over from other donors' samples.

Remarks on this clone: This likely stems from a read error, as it lies one base from a far larger clone. This same CDR3 is encoded by further DNA sequences in the sample. The chain is built from TRBV6-1 and TRBJ2-7; 12 nucleotides agree with TRBD1. Germline V gene data show CDR1 as MNHNS and CDR2 as SASEGT. The CDR3 contains 14 residues. In DNA form, the CDR3 reads TGCGCCAGCCGCCGGGACAGGGGGCTCTACGAGCAGTACTTC. Protein sequence: CASRRDRGLYEQYF.

This chain connects TRBV9 to TRBJ2-7, with 9 positions matching TRBD2. This CDR3 region has 16 residues. The V gene end was trimmed by 2 bases and the J gene end by 5 bases; junction bases not matched to a gene: 11. Germline values: CDR1 SGDLS, CDR2 YYNGEE. In DNA, the CDR3 is TGTGCCAGCAGCGTTTTTGGATTAGCGGGAGTTAACGAGCAGTACTTC. Protein: CASSVFGLAGVNEQYF.

As to this clone: A far larger clone is just one base off, so this is likely a read error. The chain recombines TRBV4-2 with TRBJ2-3; 8 nucleotides agree with TRBD2. Germline loops: CDR1 LGHNA, CDR2 YNFKEQ. The CDR3 consists of 16 residues. The CDR3 loop reads CASSQALAGGADTQCF. The CDR3 DNA reads as TGTGCCAGCAGCCAAGCGCTAGCGGGTGGAGCAGATACGCAGTGTTTT.

The chain links TRBV7-9 to TRBJ2-7; the D gene is possibly TRBD1 (5 bases). V lost 3 bases and J 3 bases, leaving 12 bases between the germline ends. Germline values: CDR1 SEHNR, CDR2 FQNEAQ (reference sequence). This CDR3 has 14 amino acids. In DNA, the CDR3 is TGTGCCAGCAGCTTTGAGCAGGGTCTCTACGAGCAGTACTTC. This gives the protein CASSFEQGLYEQYF.

About this clone itself: It differs at one base from a far larger clone, so likely a read error. The sample carries other DNA sequences with the same CDR3. The rearrangement links TRBV10-3 to TRBJ1-1; D is unresolved. Germline values: CDR1 ENHRY, CDR2 SYGVKD. The CDR3 has 13 residues. In DNA form, the CDR3 reads TGTGCAATCAGACTGTACGCGAACACTGAAGCTTTCTTT. This gives the protein CAIRLYANTEAFF.

This clone was seen at least ten times. The J gene is TRBJ2-7, the V gene TRBV18; 9 nucleotides align to TRBD2. CDR3 size: 16 residues. From germline, CDR1 is KGHSH and CDR2 LQKENI. V lost 3 bases to trimming and J lost 2 bases; unmatched junction nucleotides: 8. CDR3 nucleotide sequence: TGTGCCAGCTCACCGAGTGGAGCGGGAGGTGCCTACGAGCAGTACTTC. It yields the protein CASSPSGAGGAYEQYF.

The genes are TRBV11-2 and TRBJ2-1; 10 bases are a match to TRBD2. J was trimmed by 6 bases and V by 1 base; bases with no gene match: 3. The CDR3 has 15 amino acids. Germline CDR1 and CDR2: SGHAT and FQNNGV. CDR3 sequence reads: CASSLGLAGFNEQFF. The CDR3, as DNA: TGTGCCAGCAGCTTAGGACTAGCGGGTTTCAATGAGCAGTTCTTC.

This clone was detected a few times. This chain joins TRBV5-1 and TRBJ2-3; D may be TRBD1 (6 bases). From germline, CDR1 is SGHRS and CDR2 YFSETQ. This CDR3 comprises 17 residues. Trimming removed 1 base at V and 2 bases at J, with 17 bases between. In DNA, the CDR3 is TGCGCCAGCAGCTTGTTCGGGTTAGGACAGAACACAGATACGCAGTATTTT. This encodes CASSLFGLGQNTDTQYF.

The chain links TRBV5-4 to TRBJ2-7; D is undetermined. The CDR3 is 15 amino acids. Trimming cost V 0 bases and J 0 bases, with 10 bases left between them. Germline-derived CDR1 and CDR2 are SGHNT and YYREEE (reference sequence). DNA of the CDR3: TGTGCCAGCAGCTTGGGAGGCAGCCGCTCCTACGAGCAGTACTTC. Protein product: CASSLGGSRSYEQYF. The full variable domain, rest sourced from reference TRBV5-4 and TRBJ2-7, is ETGVTQSPTHLIKTRGQQVTLRCSSQSGHNTVSWYQQALGQGPQFIFQYYREEENGRGNFPPRFSGLQFPNYSSELNVNALELDDSALYLCASSLGGSRSYEQYFGPGTRLTVT.

A remark on this clone: This may be a read error: a much more frequent sequence differs by one nucleotide. This chain links TRBV19 with TRBJ2-7, with TRBD1 matching over 9 bases. CDR1 and CDR2 from the germline V gene are LNHDA and SQIVND (reference sequence). The CDR3 runs to 15 residues. CDR3: CASCIGDRETYEQYF. CDR3 in DNA: TGTGCCAGTTGTATTGGGGACAGGGAAACCTACGAGCAGTACTTC.

A single count supports this clone. The V call is TRBV15, the J call TRBJ2-6, with TRBD1 identical over 7 bases. The CDR3 spans 16 residues. Germline V gene sequence: CDR1 LNHNV, CDR2 YYDKDF (reference sequence). The ends lost 5 bases at V and 0 bases at J; junction bases unmatched: 4. In nucleotides, the CDR3 is TGTGCCACCAGCCCCCGGACAGGCTCTGGGGCCAACGTCCTGACTTTC. Protein product: CATSPRTGSGANVLTF.

This clone was seen more than once but under ten times. As DNA, the CDR3 is TGTGCCAGCAGTGAAGCATACGGGGGGGTCGGACACGAGCAGTACTTC. It specifies CASSEAYGGVGHEQYF. The rearrangement joins TRBV6-1 to TRBJ2-7; 8 positions agree with TRBD2. The ends lost 0 bases at V and 5 bases at J; junction bases unmatched: 9. Looked up from germline, CDR1 is MNHNS and CDR2 is SASEGT. The length of the CDR3 is 16 residues.

The V call is TRBV5-6, the J call TRBJ2-7; 8 nucleotides align to TRBD2. J was trimmed by 4 bases and V by 1 base; bases with no gene match: 7. The CDR3 contains 15 residues. Germline values: CDR1 SGHDT, CDR2 YYEEEE. CDR3 sequence: CASSLWTGGSYEQYF. The DNA of the CDR3 is TGTGCCAGCAGCTTGTGGACGGGAGGGTCTTACGAGCAGTACTTC.

The chain uses TRBV15 and TRBJ2-4, with D perhaps given as TRBD1 or TRBD2 (5 bases each). Germline V gene sequence: CDR1 LNHNV, CDR2 YYDKDF (reference sequence). The CDR3 covers 14 residues. Trimming shortened V by 4 bases and J by 9 bases, and 16 bases separated the two germline ends. The CDR3 DNA is TGTGCCACCAGCACCGGGACCCGGGGTGGCATTCAGTACTTC. This translates into CATSTGTRGGIQYF.

Only one count was recorded for this clone. This chain joins TRBV7-9 and TRBJ2-1, with TRBD1 matching over 11 bases. Trimming at V came to 6 bases and at J to 7 bases, leaving 5 bases not matched to a gene. This CDR3 is built from 14 residues. From germline, CDR1 is SEHNR and CDR2 FQNEAQ (reference sequence). CDR3: CASRDRGLVNEQFF. CDR3 bases: TGTGCCAGCAGGGACAGGGGGCTAGTAAATGAGCAGTTCTTC.

A remark on this clone: Since a far larger clone is one base different, this is likely a read error. The CDR3 DNA follows: TGTGCCAGCAGCTTCGGGGGAAACTATGGCTACGCCTTC. Residues: CASSFGGNYGYAF. This chain uses TRBV7-6 with TRBJ1-2; perhaps TRBD1 as D (5 bases). Germline V lookup: CDR1 SGHVS, CDR2 FNYEAQ. The CDR3 has 13 amino acids.